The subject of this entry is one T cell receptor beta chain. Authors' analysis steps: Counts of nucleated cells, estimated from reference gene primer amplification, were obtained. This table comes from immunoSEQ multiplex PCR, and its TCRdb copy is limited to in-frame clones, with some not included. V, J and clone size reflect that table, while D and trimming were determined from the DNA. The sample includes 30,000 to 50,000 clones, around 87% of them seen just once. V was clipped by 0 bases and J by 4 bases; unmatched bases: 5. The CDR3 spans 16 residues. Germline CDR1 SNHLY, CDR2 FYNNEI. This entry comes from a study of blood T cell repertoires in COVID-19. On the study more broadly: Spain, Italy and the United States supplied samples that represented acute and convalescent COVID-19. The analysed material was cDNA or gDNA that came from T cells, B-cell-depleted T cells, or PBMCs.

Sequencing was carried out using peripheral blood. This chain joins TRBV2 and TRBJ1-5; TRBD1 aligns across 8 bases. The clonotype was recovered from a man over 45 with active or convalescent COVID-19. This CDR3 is CASSEAGTGTNQPQHF. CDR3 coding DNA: TGTGCCAGCAGTGAAGCCGGGACAGGCACAAATCAGCCCCAGCATTTT.